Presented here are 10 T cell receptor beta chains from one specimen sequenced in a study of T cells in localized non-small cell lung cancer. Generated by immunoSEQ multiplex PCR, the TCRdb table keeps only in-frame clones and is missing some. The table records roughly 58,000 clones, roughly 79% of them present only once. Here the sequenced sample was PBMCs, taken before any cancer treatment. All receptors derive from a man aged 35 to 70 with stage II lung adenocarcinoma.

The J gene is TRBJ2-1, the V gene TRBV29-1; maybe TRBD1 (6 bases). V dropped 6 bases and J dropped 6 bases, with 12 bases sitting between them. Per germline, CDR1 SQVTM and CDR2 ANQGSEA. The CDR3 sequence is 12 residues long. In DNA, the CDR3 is TGCAGCGTCGGCACAGGGTCCAATGAGCAGTTCTTC. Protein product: CSVGTGSNEQFF.

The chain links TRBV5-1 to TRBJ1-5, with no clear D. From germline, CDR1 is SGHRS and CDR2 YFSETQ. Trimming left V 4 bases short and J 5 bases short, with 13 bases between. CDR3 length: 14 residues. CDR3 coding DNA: TGCGCCAGCAGCCCGGGGAGAGATGATCAGCCCCAGCATTTT. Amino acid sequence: CASSPGRDDQPQHF.

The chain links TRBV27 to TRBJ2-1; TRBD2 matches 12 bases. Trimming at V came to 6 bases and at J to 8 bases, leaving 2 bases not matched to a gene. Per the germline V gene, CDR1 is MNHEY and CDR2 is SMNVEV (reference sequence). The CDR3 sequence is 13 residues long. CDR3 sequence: CASRTSGSHEQFF. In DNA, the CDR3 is TGTGCCAGCAGGACTAGCGGGAGCCATGAGCAGTTCTTC.

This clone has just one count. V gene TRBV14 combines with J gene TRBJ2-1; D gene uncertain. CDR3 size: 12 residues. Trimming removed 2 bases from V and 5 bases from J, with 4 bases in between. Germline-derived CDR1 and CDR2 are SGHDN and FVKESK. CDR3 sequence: CASSQLDNEQFF. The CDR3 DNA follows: TGTGCCAGCAGCCAATTGGACAATGAGCAGTTCTTC.

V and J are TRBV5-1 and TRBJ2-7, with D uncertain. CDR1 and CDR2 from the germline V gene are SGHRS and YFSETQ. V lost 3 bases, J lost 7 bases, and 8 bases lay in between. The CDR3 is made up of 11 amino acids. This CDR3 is CASSSSSEQYF. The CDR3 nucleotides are TGCGCCAGCAGCTCTAGTAGTGAGCAGTACTTC. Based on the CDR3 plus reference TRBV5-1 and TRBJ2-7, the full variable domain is KAGVTQTPRYLIKTRGQQVTLSCSPISGHRSVSWYQQTPGQGLQFLFEYFSETQRNKGNFPGRFSGRQFSNSRSEMNVSTLELGDSALYLCASSSSSEQYFGPGTRLTVT.

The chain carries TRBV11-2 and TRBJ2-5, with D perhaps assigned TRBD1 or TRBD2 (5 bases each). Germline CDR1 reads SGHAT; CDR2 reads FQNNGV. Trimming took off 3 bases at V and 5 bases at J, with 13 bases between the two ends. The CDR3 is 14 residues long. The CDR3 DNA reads TGTGCCAGCAGCTTTGGGGGATCCGGGGAGACCCAGTACTTC. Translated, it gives CASSFGGSGETQYF. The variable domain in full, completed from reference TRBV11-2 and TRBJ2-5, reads EAGVAQSPRYKIIEKRQSVAFWCNPISGHATLYWYQQILGQGPKLLIQFQNNGVVDDSQLPKDRFSAERLKGVDSTLKIQPAKLEDSAVYLCASSFGGSGETQYFGPGTRLLVL.

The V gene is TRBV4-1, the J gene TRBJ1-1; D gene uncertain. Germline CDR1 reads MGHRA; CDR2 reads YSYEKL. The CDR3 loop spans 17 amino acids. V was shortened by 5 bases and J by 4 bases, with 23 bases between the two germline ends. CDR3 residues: CASSEFPGPARGTEAFF. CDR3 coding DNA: TGCGCCAGCAGCGAGTTTCCTGGTCCGGCCCGTGGCACTGAAGCTTTCTTT.

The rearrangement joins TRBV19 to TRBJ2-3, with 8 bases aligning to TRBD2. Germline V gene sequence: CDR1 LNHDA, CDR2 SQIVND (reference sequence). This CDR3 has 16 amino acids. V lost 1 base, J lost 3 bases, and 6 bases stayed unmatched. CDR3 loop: CASSIAGSGSTDTQYF. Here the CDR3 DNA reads TGTGCCAGTAGTATAGCGGGCAGCGGGAGTACAGATACGCAGTATTTT.

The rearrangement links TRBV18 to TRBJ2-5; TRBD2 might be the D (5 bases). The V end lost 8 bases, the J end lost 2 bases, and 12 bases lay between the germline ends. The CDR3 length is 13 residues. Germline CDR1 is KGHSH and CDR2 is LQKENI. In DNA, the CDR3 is TGTGCCAGCAGAGGGAGTAGGCAAGAGACCCAGTACTTC. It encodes CASRGSRQETQYF.

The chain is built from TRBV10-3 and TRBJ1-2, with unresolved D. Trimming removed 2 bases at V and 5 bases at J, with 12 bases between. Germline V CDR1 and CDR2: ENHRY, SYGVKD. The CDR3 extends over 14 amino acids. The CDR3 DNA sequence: TGTGCCATCAGTGAGGCCGGGGAAAGGTATGGCTACACCTTC. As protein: CAISEAGERYGYTF.